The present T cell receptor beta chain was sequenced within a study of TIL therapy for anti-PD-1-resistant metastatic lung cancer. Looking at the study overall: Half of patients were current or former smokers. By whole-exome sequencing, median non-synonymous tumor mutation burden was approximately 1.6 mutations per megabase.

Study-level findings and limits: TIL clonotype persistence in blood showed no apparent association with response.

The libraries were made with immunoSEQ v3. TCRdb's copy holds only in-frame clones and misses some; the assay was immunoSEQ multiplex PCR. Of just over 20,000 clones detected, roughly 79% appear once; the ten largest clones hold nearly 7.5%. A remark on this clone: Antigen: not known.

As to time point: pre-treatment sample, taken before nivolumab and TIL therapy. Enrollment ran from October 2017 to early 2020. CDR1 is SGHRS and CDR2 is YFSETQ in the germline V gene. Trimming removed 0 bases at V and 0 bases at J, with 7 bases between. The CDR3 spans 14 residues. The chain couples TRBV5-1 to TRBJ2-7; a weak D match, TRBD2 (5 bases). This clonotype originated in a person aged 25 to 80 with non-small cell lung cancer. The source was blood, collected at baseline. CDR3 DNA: TGCGCCAGCAGCTTGGCCGCGGGCTCCTACGAGCAGTACTTC. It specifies CASSLAAGSYEQYF.